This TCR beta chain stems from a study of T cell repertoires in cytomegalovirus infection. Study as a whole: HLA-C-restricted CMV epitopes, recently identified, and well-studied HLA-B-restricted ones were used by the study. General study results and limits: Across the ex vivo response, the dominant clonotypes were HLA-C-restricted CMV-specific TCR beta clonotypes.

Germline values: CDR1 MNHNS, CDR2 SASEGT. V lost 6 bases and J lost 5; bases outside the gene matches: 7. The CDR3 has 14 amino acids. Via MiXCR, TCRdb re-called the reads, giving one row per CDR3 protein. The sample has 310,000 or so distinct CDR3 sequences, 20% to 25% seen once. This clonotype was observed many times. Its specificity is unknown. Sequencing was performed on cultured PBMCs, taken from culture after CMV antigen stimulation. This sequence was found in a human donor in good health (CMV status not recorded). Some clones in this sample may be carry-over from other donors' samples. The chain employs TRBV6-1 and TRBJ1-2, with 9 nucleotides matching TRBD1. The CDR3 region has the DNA TGTGCCAGCAGCAGGGACAGGGCTCAATATGGCTACACCTTC. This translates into CASSRDRAQYGYTF.